Presented here are 13 T cell receptor beta chains from one specimen sequenced in a study of T-cell memory formation after mild COVID-19 (dated by TCRdb to the early 2020s). Receptor libraries were prepared by 5' RACE. These reads were obtained on an Illumina NovaSeq 6000. Through fastp at Q25 and MiXCR, TCRdb rebuilt clones from the public reads, retaining in-frame beta chains. Every distinct CDR3 protein forms one entry, paired with its most common genes and DNA. The sample table records under 400,000 distinct CDR3 sequences; roughly 21% of these occur just once. Approximately 12% of the sample comes from the top ten. Sequenced material: PBMCs or a T cell subset sorted from them (not recorded which). The receptor set was obtained from an adult woman who had mild COVID-19 (a few samples of this study predate the infection). The sample titles of this study are shuffled in the database, so cell type and time point are left out; the donor was told from shared clones.

This clonotype was observed a handful of times. Germline and junction disagree at one end, which may indicate a read error. This rearrangement joins TRBV4-2 to TRBJ1-5, with a possible D match to TRBD1 (5 bases). The CDR3 loop spans 13 amino acids. Per germline, CDR1 LGHNA and CDR2 YNFKEQ. CDR3 nucleotide sequence: TGTGCCAGCAGCGAAGAAAGGGGTCAGCCCCAGCATTTT. It is translated as CASSEERGQPQHF.

This clonotype occurred a few times. The rearrangement uses TRBV20-1 and TRBJ2-7; the match to TRBD2 covers 8 bases. The CDR3 length is 12 residues. J was trimmed by 11 bases and V by 0 bases; bases with no gene match: 6. The germline CDR1 and CDR2 sequences are DFQATT and SNEGSKA (reference sequence). CDR3 nucleotide sequence: TGCAGTGCTAGAGATTTAGCGGGATTAGAGTACTTC. It codes for CSARDLAGLEYF.

This clonotype appeared a few times. Here the CDR3 DNA reads TGCGCCAGCAGCTTGTTTGGGAGAGCAGGCACAGATACGCAGTATTTT. Amino acid sequence: CASSLFGRAGTDTQYF. The chain has TRBV5-1 and TRBJ2-3; maybe TRBD2 (5 bases). V lost 1 base, J lost 1 base, and 13 bases lay in between. Germline V gene sequence: CDR1 SGHRS, CDR2 YFSETQ. The CDR3 has 16 amino acids.

V and J are TRBV2 and TRBJ2-5; a weak D match, TRBD1 (5 bases). Per germline, CDR1 SNHLY and CDR2 FYNNEI. V was trimmed by 2 bases and J by 5 bases, leaving 9 bases between them. The CDR3 runs to 13 residues. CDR3 bases: TGTGCCAGCAGTGAACAGGGATCCGAGACCCAGTACTTC. Its translation: CASSEQGSETQYF.

This clonotype was observed a few times. The V and J genes are TRBV5-6 and TRBJ1-1, with 7 bases identical to TRBD1. The CDR3 is 12 amino acids. J was trimmed by 6 bases and V by 4 bases; bases with no gene match: 3. The V gene's germline CDR1 is SGHDT and CDR2 YYEEEE. This CDR3 is CASSPGTAEAFF. DNA of the CDR3: TGTGCCAGCAGCCCGGGGACAGCTGAAGCTTTCTTT.

The chain couples TRBV4-1 to TRBJ1-4; D gene unclear. Germline CDR1 MGHRA, CDR2 YSYEKL. This CDR3 contains 14 residues. Trimming removed 1 base from V and 8 bases from J, with 11 bases in between. The CDR3 nucleotides read TGCGCCAGCAGCCAAGTGCTCCTGACAGAAAAACTGTTTTTT. This encodes CASSQVLLTEKLFF.

This clonotype showed up just a few times. The rearrangement joins TRBV5-5 to TRBJ2-5; TRBD2 matches 15 bases. Germline V gene lookup returns CDR1 SGHKS and CDR2 YYEKEE (reference sequence). The trim removed 4 bases at V and 4 bases at J, leaving 14 bases unmatched. This CDR3 spans 19 amino acids. DNA of the CDR3: TGTGCCAGCAGCCAACATTCTGGACTAGCGGGGGGGAAGGGAGAGACCCAGTACTTC. It is translated as CASSQHSGLAGGKGETQYF.

The chain is built from TRBV3-1 and TRBJ1-1; maybe TRBD1 (5 bases). There are 14 residues in the CDR3. V was pared by 3 bases and J by 4 bases, with 12 bases between. CDR1 and CDR2 from the germline V gene are LGHDT and YNNKEL (reference sequence). CDR3 coding DNA: TGTGCCAGCAGCCATCCTCAGGGAAGCACTGAAGCTTTCTTT. Amino acids: CASSHPQGSTEAFF.

The chain links TRBV10-2 to TRBJ2-1; 8 bases match TRBD2. CDR1 WSHSY and CDR2 SAAADI come from the germline V gene. The CDR3 is 14 amino acids. V shed 7 bases, J shed 8 bases, and the junction held 10 bases outside the gene matches. The CDR3 protein is CASNPSRRGDEQFF. The CDR3 DNA is TGCGCCAGCAACCCATCTAGGCGGGGGGATGAGCAGTTCTTC.

This clonotype was seen a handful of times. The gene calls are TRBV30 and TRBJ1-2, with D hard to call. This CDR3 contains 11 residues. V lost 0 bases and J lost 7, with 6 bases in between. Germline V CDR1 and CDR2: GTSNPN, SVGIG (reference sequence). The CDR3 bases are TGTGCCTGGAGTGTACTCGGTGGCTACACCTTC. Protein product: CAWSVLGGYTF.

The chain joins TRBV7-6 to TRBJ2-3, with 8 nucleotides matching TRBD2. Germline-derived CDR1 and CDR2 are SGHVS and FNYEAQ. The CDR3 loop spans 15 amino acids. Trimming removed 5 bases from V and 2 bases from J; junction bases left unmatched: 6. CDR3 nucleotide sequence: TGTGCCAGCAGCCGAACTAGCGGATTCACAGATACGCAGTATTTT. Amino acid sequence: CASSRTSGFTDTQYF. Based on the CDR3 plus reference TRBV7-6 and TRBJ2-3, the full variable domain is GAGVSQSPRYKVTKRGQDVALRCDPISGHVSLYWYRQALGQGPEFLTYFNYEAQQDKSGLPNDRFSAERPEGSISTLTIQRTEQRDSAMYRCASSRTSGFTDTQYFGPGTRLTVL.

CDR3 bases: TGTGCCAGCTTTGGAGGCAGGAGTGAGACCCAGTACTTC. Amino acids: CASFGGRSETQYF. V gene TRBV18 combines with J gene TRBJ2-5; possibly TRBD2 for D (5 bases). The CDR3 has 13 residues. Germline loops: CDR1 KGHSH, CDR2 LQKENI. The V and J ends lost 7 bases and 5 bases respectively, with 14 bases between them. Using reference TRBV18 and TRBJ2-5 for the parts outside the CDR3, the full variable domain is NAGVMQNPRHLVRRRGQEARLRCSPMKGHSHVYWYRQLPEEGLKFMVYLQKENIIDESGMPKERFSAEFPKEGPSILRIQQVVRGDSAAYFCASFGGRSETQYFGPGTRLLVL.

This clonotype was detected a few times. The chain joins TRBV29-1 to TRBJ2-7; tentative D call: TRBD1 (6 bases). The CDR3 is 13 amino acids. The V end lost 5 bases, the J end lost 3 bases, and 14 bases lay between the germline ends. Per germline, CDR1 SQVTM and CDR2 ANQGSEA. The CDR3 region is CSVRWTARYEQYF. As DNA, the CDR3 is TGCAGCGTTCGCTGGACAGCCCGCTACGAGCAGTACTTC.